One T cell receptor (beta chain) is described in this entry. The target antigen is unknown. The length of the CDR3 is 14 residues. V lost 2 bases and J lost 5; bases outside the gene matches: 4. Germline CDR1 is SGHTA and CDR2 is FQGNSA. It was with 60 Vbeta and 13 Jbeta primers that the PCR ran. Per the authors' pipeline: Approximately 83 million unique TCR beta chains, roughly 11 million shared, were counted in a later analysis. Assay used: immunoSEQ multiplex PCR; TCRdb lists only in-frame clones, some missing. That table gives V, J and clone size, and the DNA gave D and trimming. The top ten hold approximately 6% of the sample, which has approximately 81,000 clones, around 70% seen once. The sample comes from a study of cytomegalovirus exposure and HLA in healthy donors. The study, taken as a whole, reports: Across donors, sequencing depth was assumed by presence/absence analyses to be roughly uniform. A missense DCLRE1C variant was associated with V- and J-gene trimming of TCR beta chains in a later analysis, and an independent cohort replicated the association.

This receptor was taken from a woman aged 45 to 65 in good health and CMV-seropositive. This sequence joins TRBV7-2 and TRBJ2-7; 9 bases line up with TRBD1. Sequenced input: PBMCs. Here the CDR3 reads CASSLRDRVDEQYF. The CDR3 nucleotides read TGTGCCAGCAGCTTAAGGGACAGGGTTGACGAGCAGTACTTC.